The 3 T cell receptor beta chains below were found in one sample sequenced in a study of blood T cells in healthy people across ages. It was with a sample-barcoded 5' primer and a J-beta primer mix that a second PCR of roughly 7 to 12 cycles was run. One entry per CDR3 protein results from TCRdb running MiXCR on the 5' RACE reads. The table has more than 1.4 million distinct CDR3 sequences, 42% seen once. The sequenced sample consisted of blood. The receptor source for this set is a woman aged 18-29 years in good health.

Details on this clonotype: Germline and junction disagree at one end, which may indicate a read error. J is TRBJ2-1 and V is TRBV25-1; the D gene is possibly TRBD2 (6 bases). CDR1 MGHDK and CDR2 SYGVNS come from the germline V gene. This CDR3 is 15 amino acids long. The CDR3 DNA is TGTGCCTGCAGAACAAGCGACGGGGGCTACAATGAGCAGTTCTTC. Amino acid sequence: CACRTSDGGYNEQFF.

As DNA, the CDR3 is TGCAGTGCTAGCTGGCCTAGGTTTTCCTACGAGCAGTACTTC. Its translation: CSASWPRFSYEQYF. The gene calls are TRBV20-1 and TRBJ2-7; D is unclear. In germline, CDR1 is DFQATT, CDR2 SNEGSKA (reference sequence). This CDR3 region has 14 residues. Deletions cut 3 bases from V and 1 base from J, with 13 bases between.

The chain combines TRBV15 with TRBJ2-7; D gene unclear. Trimming left V 0 bases short and J 6 bases short, with 6 bases between. This CDR3 is built from 12 residues. Germline V gene data show CDR1 as LNHNV and CDR2 as YYDKDF (reference sequence). The CDR3 coding sequence is TGTGCCACCAGCAGAGATTGGTCCGAGCAGTACTTC. It encodes CATSRDWSEQYF.